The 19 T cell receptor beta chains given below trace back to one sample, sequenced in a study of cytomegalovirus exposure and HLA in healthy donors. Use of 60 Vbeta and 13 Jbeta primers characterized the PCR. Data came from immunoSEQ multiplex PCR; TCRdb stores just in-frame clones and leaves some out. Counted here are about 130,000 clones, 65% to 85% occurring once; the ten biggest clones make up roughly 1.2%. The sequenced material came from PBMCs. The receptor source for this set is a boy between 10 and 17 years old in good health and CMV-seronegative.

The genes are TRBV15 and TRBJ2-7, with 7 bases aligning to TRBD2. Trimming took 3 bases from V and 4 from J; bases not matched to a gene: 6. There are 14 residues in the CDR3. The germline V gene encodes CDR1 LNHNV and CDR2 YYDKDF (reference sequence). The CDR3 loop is CATSSELAPYEQYF. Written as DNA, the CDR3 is TGTGCCACCAGCAGCGAACTAGCGCCGTACGAGCAGTACTTC.

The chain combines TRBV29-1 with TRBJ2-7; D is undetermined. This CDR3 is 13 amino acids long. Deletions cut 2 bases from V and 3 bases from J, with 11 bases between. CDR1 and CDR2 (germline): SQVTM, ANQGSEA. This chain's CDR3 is CSVERANGYEQYF. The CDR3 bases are TGCAGCGTTGAACGAGCGAATGGCTACGAGCAGTACTTC.

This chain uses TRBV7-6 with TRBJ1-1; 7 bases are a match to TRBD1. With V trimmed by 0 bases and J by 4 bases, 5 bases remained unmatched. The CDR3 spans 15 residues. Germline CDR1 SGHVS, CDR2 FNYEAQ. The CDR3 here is CASSLAGGQTTEAFF. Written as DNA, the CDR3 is TGTGCCAGCAGCTTAGCAGGGGGACAGACCACTGAAGCTTTCTTT.

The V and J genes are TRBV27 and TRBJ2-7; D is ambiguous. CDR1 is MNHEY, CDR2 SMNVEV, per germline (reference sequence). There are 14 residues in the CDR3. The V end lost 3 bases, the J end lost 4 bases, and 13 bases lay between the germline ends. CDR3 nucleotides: TGTGCCAGCAGTTTGGGCTCAGCCGAGTACGAGCAGTACTTC. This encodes CASSLGSAEYEQYF.

CDR3 loop: CASSLVGTGYYEQYF. The CDR3 nucleotides read TGTGCCAGCAGCTTGGTAGGGACAGGTTACTACGAGCAGTACTTC. V and J are TRBV5-6 and TRBJ2-7; 8 bases are a match to TRBD1. The trim removed 0 bases at V and 3 bases at J, leaving 5 bases unmatched. In germline, CDR1 is SGHDT, CDR2 YYEEEE. This CDR3 has 15 amino acids.

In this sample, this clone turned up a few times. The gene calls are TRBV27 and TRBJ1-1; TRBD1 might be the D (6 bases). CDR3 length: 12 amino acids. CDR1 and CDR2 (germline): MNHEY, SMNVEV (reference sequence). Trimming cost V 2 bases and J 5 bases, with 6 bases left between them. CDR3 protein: CASSLRGTEAFF. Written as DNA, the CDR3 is TGTGCCAGCAGTTTAAGGGGGACTGAAGCTTTCTTT.

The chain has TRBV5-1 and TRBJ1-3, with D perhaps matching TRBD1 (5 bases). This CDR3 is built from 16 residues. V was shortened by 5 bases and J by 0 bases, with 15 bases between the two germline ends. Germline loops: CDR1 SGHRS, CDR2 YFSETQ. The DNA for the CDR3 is TGCGCCAGCAGGCTTGGGGACTCCTACTCTGGAAACACCATATATTTT. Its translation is CASRLGDSYSGNTIYF.

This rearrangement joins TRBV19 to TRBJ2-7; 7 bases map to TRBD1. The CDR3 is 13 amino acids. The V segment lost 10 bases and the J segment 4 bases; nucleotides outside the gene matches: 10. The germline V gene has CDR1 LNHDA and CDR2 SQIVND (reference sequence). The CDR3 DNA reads TGTGCCACCCGACAGGGTCAAGTTTACGAGCAGTACTTC. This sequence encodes CATRQGQVYEQYF.

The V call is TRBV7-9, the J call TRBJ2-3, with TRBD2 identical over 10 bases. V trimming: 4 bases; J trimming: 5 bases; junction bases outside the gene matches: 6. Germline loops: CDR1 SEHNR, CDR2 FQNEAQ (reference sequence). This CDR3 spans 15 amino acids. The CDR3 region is CASSSLAGAGDTQYF. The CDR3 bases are TGTGCCAGCAGCTCCCTAGCGGGAGCGGGAGATACGCAGTATTTT.

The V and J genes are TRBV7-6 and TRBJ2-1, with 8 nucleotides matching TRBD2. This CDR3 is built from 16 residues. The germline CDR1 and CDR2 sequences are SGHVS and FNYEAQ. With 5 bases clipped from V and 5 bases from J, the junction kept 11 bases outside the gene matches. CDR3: CASSPFSGVGDNEQFF. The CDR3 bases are TGTGCCAGCAGCCCCTTTAGCGGGGTTGGAGACAATGAGCAGTTCTTC.

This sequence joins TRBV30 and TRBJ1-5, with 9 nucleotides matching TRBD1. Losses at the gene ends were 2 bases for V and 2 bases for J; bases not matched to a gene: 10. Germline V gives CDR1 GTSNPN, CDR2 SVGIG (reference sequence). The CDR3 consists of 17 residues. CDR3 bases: TGTGCCTGGAGTACAGGGGGCGCGTCGTGGGGCAATCAGCCCCAGCATTTT. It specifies CAWSTGGASWGNQPQHF.

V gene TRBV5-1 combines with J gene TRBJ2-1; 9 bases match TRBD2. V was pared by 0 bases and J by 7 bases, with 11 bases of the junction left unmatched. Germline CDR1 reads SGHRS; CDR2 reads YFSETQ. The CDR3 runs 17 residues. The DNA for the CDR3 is TGCGCCAGCAGCTTGGCCTGGCGGGAGGGCCGAGGGAATGAGCAGTTCTTC. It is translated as CASSLAWREGRGNEQFF.

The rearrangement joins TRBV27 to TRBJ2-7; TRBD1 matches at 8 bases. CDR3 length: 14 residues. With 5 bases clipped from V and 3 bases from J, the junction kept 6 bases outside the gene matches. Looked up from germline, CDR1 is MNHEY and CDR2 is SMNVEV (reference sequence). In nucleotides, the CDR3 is TGTGCCAGCAGTCACCAGGGACAGGACTACGAGCAGTACTTC. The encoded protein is CASSHQGQDYEQYF.

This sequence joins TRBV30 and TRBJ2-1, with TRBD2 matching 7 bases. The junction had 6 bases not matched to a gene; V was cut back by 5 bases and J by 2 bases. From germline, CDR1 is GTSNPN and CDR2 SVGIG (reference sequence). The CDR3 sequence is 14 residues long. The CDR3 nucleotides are TGTGCCTGGGGGAAGCTAGCGGCCTACAATGAGCAGTTCTTC. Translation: CAWGKLAAYNEQFF. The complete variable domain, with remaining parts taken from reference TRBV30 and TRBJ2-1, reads SQTIHQWPATLVQPVGSPLSLECTVEGTSNPNLYWYRQAAGRGLQLLFYSVGIGQISSEVPQNLSASRPQDRQFILSSKKLLLSDSGFYLCAWGKLAAYNEQFFGPGTRLTVL.

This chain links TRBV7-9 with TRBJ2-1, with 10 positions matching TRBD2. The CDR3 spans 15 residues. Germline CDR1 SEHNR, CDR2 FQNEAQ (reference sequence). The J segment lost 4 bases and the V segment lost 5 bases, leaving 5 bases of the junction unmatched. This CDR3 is CASSPGLAVYNEQFF. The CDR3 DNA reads TGTGCCAGCAGCCCAGGACTAGCGGTGTACAATGAGCAGTTCTTC.

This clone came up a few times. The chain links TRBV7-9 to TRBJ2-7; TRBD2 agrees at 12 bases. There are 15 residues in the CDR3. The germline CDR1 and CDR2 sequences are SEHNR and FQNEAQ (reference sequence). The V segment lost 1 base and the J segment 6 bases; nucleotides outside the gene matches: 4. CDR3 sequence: CASSLGTSGKGEQYF. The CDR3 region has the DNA TGTGCCAGCAGCTTAGGGACTAGCGGGAAGGGCGAGCAGTACTTC.

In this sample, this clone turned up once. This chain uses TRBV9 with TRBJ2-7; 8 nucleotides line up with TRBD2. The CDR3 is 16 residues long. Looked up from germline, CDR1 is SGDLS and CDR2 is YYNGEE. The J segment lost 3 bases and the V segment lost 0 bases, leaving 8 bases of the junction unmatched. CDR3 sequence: CASSVEPAGDLYEQYF. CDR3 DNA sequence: TGTGCCAGCAGCGTAGAGCCAGCGGGAGACCTCTACGAGCAGTACTTC. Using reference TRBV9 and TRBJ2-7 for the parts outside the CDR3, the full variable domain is DSGVTQTPKHLITATGQRVTLRCSPRSGDLSVYWYQQSLDQGLQFLIQYYNGEERAKGNILERFSAQQFPDLHSELNLSSLELGDSALYFCASSVEPAGDLYEQYFGPGTRLTVT.

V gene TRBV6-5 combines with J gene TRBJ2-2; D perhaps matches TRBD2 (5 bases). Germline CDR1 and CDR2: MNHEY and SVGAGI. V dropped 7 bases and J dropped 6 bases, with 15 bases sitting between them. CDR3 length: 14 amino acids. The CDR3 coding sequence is TGTGCCAGCACCGAGGCGGGTAGGGCCGGGGAGCTGTTTTTT. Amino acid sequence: CASTEAGRAGELFF.

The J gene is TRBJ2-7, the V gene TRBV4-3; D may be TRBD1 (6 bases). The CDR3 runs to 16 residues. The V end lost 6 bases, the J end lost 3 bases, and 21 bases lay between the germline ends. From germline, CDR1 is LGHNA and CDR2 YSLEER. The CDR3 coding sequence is TGCGCCAGCAGTCCCCGGTGGGCAGGGGAACACTACGAGCAGTACTTC. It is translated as CASSPRWAGEHYEQYF.